This T cell receptor beta chain was obtained from a study of technical replicates of blood from several donors. The repertoire was sequenced with immunoSEQ multiplex PCR; TCRdb's copy has only in-frame clones and lacks some. The sample contains more than 65,000 clones, over 90% of which appear only once. V was cut by 5 bases and J by 7 bases, with 8 bases left in between. The CDR3 extends over 10 amino acids. The V gene's germline CDR1 is DFQATT and CDR2 SNEGSKA (reference sequence). Sequencing used T cells isolated from PBMCs. The chain combines TRBV20-1 with TRBJ2-5; D gene unclear. This TCR came from a human donor in good health. The CDR3 bases are TGCAGTGCTTCCAGCGTGACCCAGTACTTC. It translates to CSASSVTQYF.